The 14 T cell receptor beta chains presented below share a single source sample, sequenced in a study of beta chain features in type 1 diabetes. Every bit of the isolated RNA underwent reverse transcription, so sequencing read expressed TCRB transcripts. Clones were read by immunoSEQ multiplex PCR, and TCRdb kept only the in-frame ones, dropping some. The sample includes roughly 450,000 clones, over 9.5% of them seen just once. The specimen sequenced was naive CD4+ T cells from blood. The receptors derive from a woman aged 18-29 years in good health.

The J gene is TRBJ1-2, the V gene TRBV29-1; TRBD1 matches at 7 bases. Germline V gene sequence: CDR1 SQVTM, CDR2 ANQGSEA. This CDR3 comprises 12 residues. V dropped 6 bases and J dropped 8; count of bases not matched to a gene: 9. The CDR3 coding sequence is TGCAGCGTGAATAACAGGGGAGGAGGCTACACCTTC. Its translation is CSVNNRGGGYTF.

The CDR3 DNA sequence: TGTGCCAGCAGCCCATCTAGCGGAGGGGCCCACGAGCAGTACTTC. This sequence encodes CASSPSSGGAHEQYF. V gene TRBV7-2 combines with J gene TRBJ2-7; 7 nucleotides align to TRBD2. With V trimmed by 5 bases and J by 5 bases, 12 bases remained unmatched. The germline V gene has CDR1 SGHTA and CDR2 FQGNSA. The CDR3 covers 15 residues.

V usage is TRBV4-1 and J usage is TRBJ2-1, with 8 bases matching TRBD2. Trimming took 4 bases from V and 5 from J; bases not matched to a gene: 7. The CDR3 length is 15 residues. CDR1 and CDR2 (germline): MGHRA, YSYEKL. CDR3 amino acids: CASSPRGADNNEQFF. The CDR3 DNA reads as TGCGCCAGCAGCCCGCGGGGGGCCGACAACAATGAGCAGTTCTTC.

In this sample, this clone turned up a few times. This chain connects TRBV27 to TRBJ2-7, with 8 bases identical to TRBD1. This CDR3 is 15 amino acids long. CDR1 MNHEY and CDR2 SMNVEV come from the germline V gene (reference sequence). The V and J ends lost 4 bases and 3 bases, in that order; junction bases with no gene match: 8. CDR3 sequence reads: CASSSTGTGHYEQYF. The CDR3 DNA reads TGTGCCAGCAGTTCCACCGGGACAGGTCACTACGAGCAGTACTTC.

This clone appeared once. V gene TRBV5-1 combines with J gene TRBJ2-1; 14 bases map to TRBD2. The germline V gene encodes CDR1 SGHRS and CDR2 YFSETQ. V lost 0 bases, J lost 4 bases, and 3 bases stayed unmatched. This CDR3 region has 17 residues. CDR3 sequence reads: CASSLGGLAGEYNEQFF. DNA for the CDR3: TGCGCCAGCAGCTTGGGGGGACTAGCGGGAGAATACAATGAGCAGTTCTTC.

The rearrangement uses TRBV27 and TRBJ2-5; D is uncertain. The CDR3 length is 14 residues. Germline lookup yields CDR1 MNHEY and CDR2 SMNVEV (reference sequence). V shed 6 bases and J shed 4 bases, with 15 bases lying between them. The CDR3 here is CASSLNSIVETQYF. CDR3 coding DNA: TGTGCCAGCAGCCTAAACTCCATCGTAGAGACCCAGTACTTC.

V and J are TRBV30 and TRBJ2-2; 8 bases agree with TRBD1. This CDR3 region has 16 residues. Unmatched junction bases numbered 9, after V lost 2 bases and J lost 4 bases. The germline V gene has CDR1 GTSNPN and CDR2 SVGIG (reference sequence). The CDR3 is CAWSSSRTGPTGELFF. The CDR3 coding sequence is TGTGCCTGGAGTTCCAGTCGGACAGGGCCCACCGGGGAGCTGTTTTTT.

The chain couples TRBV6-5 to TRBJ1-5; TRBD1 agrees at 8 bases. CDR3 length: 14 amino acids. Germline CDR1 and CDR2: MNHEY and SVGAGI. J lost 2 bases, V lost 6 bases, and 3 bases had no gene match. CDR3 DNA: TGTGCCAGCAGCCAACAGGGGGGCAATCAGCCCCAGCATTTT. It encodes CASSQQGGNQPQHF.

This clone has more than one count but fewer than ten. The chain's CDR3 is CASSLAWRFNNEQFF. CDR3 in DNA: TGTGCCAGCAGCTTAGCGTGGCGGTTCAACAATGAGCAGTTCTTC. The chain employs TRBV7-2 and TRBJ2-1; no clear D. The V and J ends lost 0 bases and 5 bases respectively, with 11 bases between them. The CDR3 extends over 15 amino acids. Germline assignment: CDR1 SGHTA and CDR2 FQGNSA.

The sample holds a few counts of this clone. The rearrangement uses TRBV9 and TRBJ2-1, with D hard to call. CDR3 length equals 14 residues. Germline V gene sequence: CDR1 SGDLS, CDR2 YYNGEE. Deletions cut 0 bases from V and 3 bases from J, with 7 bases between. The CDR3 loop reads CASSVGVLYNEQFF. The CDR3 DNA reads TGTGCCAGCAGCGTAGGGGTTCTCTACAATGAGCAGTTCTTC.

CDR3 residues: CASSNQGQGETQYF. In DNA, the CDR3 is TGCGCCAGCAGCAATCAGGGGCAGGGAGAGACCCAGTACTTC. This chain joins TRBV5-1 and TRBJ2-5; D may be TRBD1 (6 bases). CDR1 and CDR2 (germline): SGHRS, YFSETQ. CDR3 size: 14 residues. V was shortened by 4 bases and J by 4 bases, with 14 bases between the two germline ends.

The chain couples TRBV9 to TRBJ2-1; TRBD1 matches at 8 bases. Germline lookup yields CDR1 SGDLS and CDR2 YYNGEE. Trimming removed 4 bases from V and 3 bases from J; junction bases left unmatched: 6. The CDR3 spans 15 residues. As DNA, the CDR3 is TGTGCCAGCAGCACCGGGACAGGAGACTACAATGAGCAGTTCTTC. Its protein product is CASSTGTGDYNEQFF.

This chain uses TRBV7-2 with TRBJ2-1, with TRBD1 identical over 8 bases. The CDR3 has 15 amino acids. Unmatched junction bases numbered 6, after V lost 4 bases and J lost 4 bases. Germline V gives CDR1 SGHTA, CDR2 FQGNSA. CDR3 in amino acids: CASSSQGARYNEQFF. The CDR3 bases are TGTGCCAGCAGCTCGCAGGGGGCAAGGTACAATGAGCAGTTCTTC.

The J gene is TRBJ1-1, the V gene TRBV7-3; TRBD1 agrees at 7 bases. Germline lookup yields CDR1 SGHTA and CDR2 FQGTGA. After removal of 2 bases from V and 11 bases from J, the junction contained 8 bases not matched to a gene. CDR3 length: 13 amino acids. The chain's CDR3 is CASSLEKGASAFF. The CDR3 region has the DNA TGTGCCAGCAGCTTAGAAAAGGGGGCCAGCGCTTTCTTT.